This T cell receptor (beta chain) was documented in a study of blood T cell repertoires in COVID-19. Study information: Material from acute and convalescent COVID-19 was sourced from the United States, Italy and Spain.

How the authors handled the data: Estimates of nucleated cell counts were drawn from the amplification of reference gene primers. Produced via immunoSEQ multiplex PCR; TCRdb's table is partial and in-frame only. V, J and clone size are those of that table, while D and trimming were read from the DNA. Altogether some 120,000 clones are present, 70% to 90% being singletons, with the ten largest covering approximately 1.3%. The clonotype originates from a man in his forties or fifties with acute or convalescent COVID-19. The sequenced sample consisted of peripheral blood.

The CDR3 nucleotides are TGTGCCAGCAGCTCCGGACAGGGAAGGGAGACCCAGTACTTC. Its protein product is CASSSGQGRETQYF. The chain links TRBV7-9 to TRBJ2-5, with 8 bases aligning to TRBD1. V lost 4 bases and J lost 5; bases outside the gene matches: 6. Germline V gene data show CDR1 as SEHNR and CDR2 as FQNEAQ (reference sequence). The CDR3 contains 14 residues.